Listed below are T cell receptor beta chains from one sample, sequenced in a study of CD8+ T cells in alopecia areata. Clones were sequenced by immunoSEQ multiplex PCR, and TCRdb holds only the in-frame ones, with some missing. The profile shows more than 200,000 clones, approximately 40% of them singletons. Sample: CD4+ T cells sorted from blood, taken around week 37, from a patient treated with tofacitinib. These receptors all stem from a human donor with alopecia areata. CDR3s leave out the opening cysteine and the closing phenylalanine or tryptophan.

ASSGAGNQPQH TRBJ1-5 TRBV2
ASSEQGWNTEAF TRBJ1-1 TRBV7-9
ASDGATGELF TRBJ2-2 TRBV5-6
ASSLTQGAQEQF TRBJ2-1 TRBV5-1
AWSPPGSSGNTIY TRBJ1-3 TRBV30
SVANRQGPGELF TRBJ2-2 TRBV29-1
ASSLEATPTIGYT TRBJ1-2 TRBV7-2
ATFRDSTKGGYT TRBJ1-2 TRBV6-5
SVSPHWTGPNTEAF TRBJ1-1 TRBV29-1
ASSLAGVSYNEQF TRBJ2-1 TRBV7-2
ASSLGDTQY TRBJ2-3 TRBV5-1
ASSYGVAGEKTQY TRBJ2-5 TRBV6-5
ASSLTPRGSYEQY TRBJ2-7 TRBV28
SARELGYT TRBJ1-2 TRBV29-1
SVGIVGWAEQY TRBJ2-7 TRBV29-1
ASSAGQGRYEQY TRBJ2-7 TRBV2
ASSLTGGANVLT TRBJ2-6 TRBV7-9
ASSQGAEQPQH TRBJ1-5 TRBV6-1
ASSLGALRRETQY TRBJ2-5 TRBV7-9
ASGQVNEQF TRBJ2-1 TRBV10-3
ATSTRDVKKDEQF TRBJ2-1 TRBV15
ATSRAVRGETQY TRBJ2-5 TRBV15
ATSITGGPDTQY TRBJ2-3 TRBV15
ASNPGRGMETQY TRBJ2-5 TRBV6-1